Listed here are 21 T cell receptor beta chains from one sample, sequenced in a study of blood T cell repertoires in COVID-19. Produced via immunoSEQ multiplex PCR; TCRdb's table is partial and in-frame only. The sample lists under 250,000 clones; about four fifths were seen once. The sample consisted of peripheral blood. The origin of the receptors is a woman aged 65 to 85 with acute or convalescent COVID-19.

This clone is a singleton in its sample. The chain links TRBV5-1 to TRBJ2-5, with D hard to call. The CDR3 consists of 14 residues. Germline CDR1 is SGHRS and CDR2 is YFSETQ. V lost 6 bases and J 2 bases, leaving 14 bases between the germline ends. CDR3 sequence: CASNPWAAQETQYF. In DNA, the CDR3 is TGCGCCAGCAACCCGTGGGCAGCTCAAGAGACCCAGTACTTC.

The rearrangement links TRBV2 to TRBJ1-3; TRBD1 matches 7 bases. Germline V gives CDR1 SNHLY, CDR2 FYNNEI. With 6 bases clipped from V and 8 bases from J, the junction kept 4 bases outside the gene matches. There are 12 residues in the CDR3. In DNA, the CDR3 is TGTGCCAGCAGGCACAGGGGAGACACCATATATTTT. Translating it yields CASRHRGDTIYF.

The rearrangement links TRBV24-1 to TRBJ1-4; D ambiguous. V shed 6 bases and J shed 8 bases, with 12 bases lying between them. CDR3 size: 13 residues. Germline assignment: CDR1 KGHDR and CDR2 SFDVKD. CDR3 coding DNA: TGTGCCACCAGTCGGACGGAGGGAGAAAAACTGTTTTTT. Translation gives CATSRTEGEKLFF.

The chain uses TRBV7-2 and TRBJ1-1, with 8 bases lining up with TRBD1. The V gene end was trimmed by 2 bases and the J gene end by 1 base; junction bases not matched to a gene: 6. The germline gives CDR1 SGHTA, CDR2 FQGNSA. The length of the CDR3 is 16 residues. The CDR3 loop is CASSLPWTGWNTEAFF. The CDR3 DNA reads TGTGCCAGCAGCTTACCTTGGACAGGGTGGAACACTGAAGCTTTCTTT.

This chain links TRBV5-5 with TRBJ1-1; D perhaps matches TRBD1 (5 bases). The CDR3 is 15 amino acids. V lost 1 base and J lost 1, with 11 bases in between. From germline, CDR1 is SGHKS and CDR2 YYEKEE (reference sequence). The CDR3 is CASSLSRQQNTEAFF. Here the CDR3 DNA reads TGTGCCAGCAGCTTGTCTCGACAGCAGAACACTGAAGCTTTCTTT.

The chain is built from TRBV20-1 and TRBJ2-1; 10 bases are a match to TRBD2. V dropped 3 bases and J dropped 0; count of bases not matched to a gene: 17. CDR3 length equals 20 residues. Looked up from germline, CDR1 is DFQATT and CDR2 is SNEGSKA (reference sequence). CDR3 in DNA: TGCAGTGCTAGTCCGAAAATAGCGGGGGGTCATACAAGCTCCTACAATGAGCAGTTCTTC. This sequence encodes CSASPKIAGGHTSSYNEQFF.

This chain joins TRBV2 and TRBJ1-1; 8 bases match TRBD1. There are 14 residues in the CDR3. V lost 6 bases to trimming and J lost 5 bases; unmatched junction nucleotides: 8. Germline CDR1 is SNHLY and CDR2 is FYNNEI. The CDR3 DNA is TGTGCCAGCAGCAAAGACAGGGGACGTACTGAAGCTTTCTTT. Translation gives CASSKDRGRTEAFF.

This clone was seen a handful of times. The rearrangement links TRBV19 to TRBJ1-5, with D unclear. Germline values: CDR1 LNHDA, CDR2 SQIVND (reference sequence). CDR3 length: 15 residues. Between the trimmed V and J ends, which lost 4 bases and 4 bases, there was a span of 14 bases. The CDR3 sequence is CASSTDSPANQPQHF. The CDR3 DNA reads as TGTGCCAGTAGTACGGACTCCCCGGCAAATCAGCCCCAGCATTTT.

V gene TRBV7-2 combines with J gene TRBJ1-6; no definite D call. Germline lookup yields CDR1 SGHTA and CDR2 FQGNSA. The V end lost 5 bases, the J end lost 0 bases, and 11 bases lay between the germline ends. The CDR3 runs to 16 residues. CDR3 nucleotide sequence: TGTGCCAGCAGCCTCTTCTTGAGCTCCTATAATTCACCCCTCCACTTT. Translation gives CASSLFLSSYNSPLHF.

This chain links TRBV9 with TRBJ2-7; perhaps TRBD2 as D (6 bases). Trimming left V 0 bases short and J 5 bases short, with 12 bases between. Germline CDR1 reads SGDLS; CDR2 reads YYNGEE. There are 14 residues in the CDR3. The CDR3 DNA reads TGTGCCAGCAGCGTAGGTTCGTGGGGGGACGAGCAGTACTTC. Protein: CASSVGSWGDEQYF.

The table lists this clone with a few counts. The chain links TRBV27 to TRBJ2-7, with 7 nucleotides matching TRBD2. The V gene's germline CDR1 is MNHEY and CDR2 SMNVEV (reference sequence). Unmatched junction bases numbered 9, after V lost 9 bases and J lost 4 bases. The CDR3 is 13 residues long. The CDR3 sequence: CASLRAGSYEQYF. CDR3 sequence (DNA): TGTGCCAGTCTTCGAGCGGGGTCATACGAGCAGTACTTC.

The chain couples TRBV29-1 to TRBJ1-4; tentative D call: TRBD1 (6 bases). Germline V lookup: CDR1 SQVTM, CDR2 ANQGSEA. This CDR3 contains 13 residues. Between the trimmed V and J ends, which lost 7 bases and 4 bases, there was a span of 13 bases. The CDR3 DNA follows: TGCAGCGCTGCAGGGGTTTATAATGAAAAACTGTTTTTT. Translating it yields CSAAGVYNEKLFF.

This chain connects TRBV28 to TRBJ1-2; TRBD1 matches 12 bases. The CDR3 runs to 16 residues. Germline CDR1 is MDHEN and CDR2 is SYDVKM. V lost 7 bases and J lost 7; bases outside the gene matches: 13. The CDR3 region has the DNA TGTGCCAGCACACCTTACGTGGGACAGGGGGCTGGTGGCTACACCTTC. This translates into CASTPYVGQGAGGYTF.

The chain employs TRBV24-1 and TRBJ2-5, with 8 bases that match TRBD1. Germline assignment: CDR1 KGHDR and CDR2 SFDVKD. This CDR3 region has 15 residues. V lost 5 bases, J lost 2 bases, and 6 bases stayed unmatched. CDR3 DNA sequence: TGTGCCACCAGTGGTCACAGGGGGAGGCAAGAGACCCAGTACTTC. It specifies CATSGHRGRQETQYF.

In this sample, this clone turned up once. The genes are TRBV7-9 and TRBJ1-4; 10 nucleotides line up with TRBD1. Germline-derived CDR1 and CDR2 are SEHNR and FQNEAQ (reference sequence). V was clipped by 4 bases and J by 7 bases; unmatched bases: 6. This CDR3 region has 15 residues. The CDR3 DNA follows: TGTGCCAGCAGCTCCGCCGACAGGGGGCCTGAAAAACTGTTTTTT. Translation: CASSSADRGPEKLFF. Full variable domain (outside the CDR3, taken from reference TRBV7-9 and TRBJ1-4): DTGVSQNPRHKITKRGQNVTFRCDPISEHNRLYWYRQTLGQGPEFLTYFQNEAQLEKSRLLSDRFSAERPKGSFSTLEIQRTEQGDSAMYLCASSSADRGPEKLFFGSGTQLSVL.

The chain combines TRBV5-6 with TRBJ1-1, with a possible D match to TRBD1 (6 bases). The CDR3 totals 14 residues. CDR1 is SGHDT and CDR2 is YYEEEE in the germline V gene. V lost 2 bases and J lost 5, with 13 bases in between. The CDR3 DNA follows: TGTGCCAGCAGCTTCCGGGGCAGGGGAACTGAAGCTTTCTTT. This codes for CASSFRGRGTEAFF.

The CDR3 DNA reads TGTGCCAGCAGCTTGACCCCAGGGCGAGAGCAGTACTTC. This translates into CASSLTPGREQYF. The chain has TRBV7-2 and TRBJ2-7; D may be TRBD1 (5 bases). The length of the CDR3 is 13 residues. V was trimmed by 3 bases and J by 7 bases, leaving 13 bases between them. Germline assignment: CDR1 SGHTA and CDR2 FQGNSA.

The chain joins TRBV28 to TRBJ1-1; TRBD1 agrees at 7 bases. Trimming at V came to 2 bases and at J to 1 base, leaving 10 bases not matched to a gene. Germline CDR1 reads MDHEN; CDR2 reads SYDVKM. This CDR3 spans 17 amino acids. CDR3 nucleotides: TGTGCCAGCAGTTTACCCACAGGGGCAGCCCAGAACACTGAAGCTTTCTTT. Its translation is CASSLPTGAAQNTEAFF.

The chain joins TRBV24-1 to TRBJ1-2; 9 nucleotides align to TRBD1. CDR3 length: 17 residues. Germline assignment: CDR1 KGHDR and CDR2 SFDVKD. V was pared by 2 bases and J by 7 bases, with 13 bases of the junction left unmatched. The CDR3 here is CATSDSTGTGTLGGYTF. CDR3 bases: TGTGCCACCAGTGATTCGACCGGGACAGGGACGCTTGGTGGCTACACCTTC.

The V gene is TRBV20-1, the J gene TRBJ2-5; tentative D call: TRBD2 (7 bases). CDR1 is DFQATT and CDR2 is SNEGSKA in the germline V gene (reference sequence). This CDR3 comprises 14 residues. The V and J ends lost 3 bases and 4 bases respectively, with 15 bases between them. CDR3 coding DNA: TGCAGTGCTAGTTCGGGGGGCTATAGAGAGACCCAGTACTTC. It yields the protein CSASSGGYRETQYF.

CDR3 sequence reads: CASSLRRPTSSMGPQHF. The CDR3 bases are TGTGCCAGCAGCCTGCGACGACCGACTTCCTCAATGGGGCCCCAGCATTTT. The V and J genes are TRBV21-1 and TRBJ1-5. TRBV21-1 is given as a pseudogene. This CDR3 is built from 17 residues.